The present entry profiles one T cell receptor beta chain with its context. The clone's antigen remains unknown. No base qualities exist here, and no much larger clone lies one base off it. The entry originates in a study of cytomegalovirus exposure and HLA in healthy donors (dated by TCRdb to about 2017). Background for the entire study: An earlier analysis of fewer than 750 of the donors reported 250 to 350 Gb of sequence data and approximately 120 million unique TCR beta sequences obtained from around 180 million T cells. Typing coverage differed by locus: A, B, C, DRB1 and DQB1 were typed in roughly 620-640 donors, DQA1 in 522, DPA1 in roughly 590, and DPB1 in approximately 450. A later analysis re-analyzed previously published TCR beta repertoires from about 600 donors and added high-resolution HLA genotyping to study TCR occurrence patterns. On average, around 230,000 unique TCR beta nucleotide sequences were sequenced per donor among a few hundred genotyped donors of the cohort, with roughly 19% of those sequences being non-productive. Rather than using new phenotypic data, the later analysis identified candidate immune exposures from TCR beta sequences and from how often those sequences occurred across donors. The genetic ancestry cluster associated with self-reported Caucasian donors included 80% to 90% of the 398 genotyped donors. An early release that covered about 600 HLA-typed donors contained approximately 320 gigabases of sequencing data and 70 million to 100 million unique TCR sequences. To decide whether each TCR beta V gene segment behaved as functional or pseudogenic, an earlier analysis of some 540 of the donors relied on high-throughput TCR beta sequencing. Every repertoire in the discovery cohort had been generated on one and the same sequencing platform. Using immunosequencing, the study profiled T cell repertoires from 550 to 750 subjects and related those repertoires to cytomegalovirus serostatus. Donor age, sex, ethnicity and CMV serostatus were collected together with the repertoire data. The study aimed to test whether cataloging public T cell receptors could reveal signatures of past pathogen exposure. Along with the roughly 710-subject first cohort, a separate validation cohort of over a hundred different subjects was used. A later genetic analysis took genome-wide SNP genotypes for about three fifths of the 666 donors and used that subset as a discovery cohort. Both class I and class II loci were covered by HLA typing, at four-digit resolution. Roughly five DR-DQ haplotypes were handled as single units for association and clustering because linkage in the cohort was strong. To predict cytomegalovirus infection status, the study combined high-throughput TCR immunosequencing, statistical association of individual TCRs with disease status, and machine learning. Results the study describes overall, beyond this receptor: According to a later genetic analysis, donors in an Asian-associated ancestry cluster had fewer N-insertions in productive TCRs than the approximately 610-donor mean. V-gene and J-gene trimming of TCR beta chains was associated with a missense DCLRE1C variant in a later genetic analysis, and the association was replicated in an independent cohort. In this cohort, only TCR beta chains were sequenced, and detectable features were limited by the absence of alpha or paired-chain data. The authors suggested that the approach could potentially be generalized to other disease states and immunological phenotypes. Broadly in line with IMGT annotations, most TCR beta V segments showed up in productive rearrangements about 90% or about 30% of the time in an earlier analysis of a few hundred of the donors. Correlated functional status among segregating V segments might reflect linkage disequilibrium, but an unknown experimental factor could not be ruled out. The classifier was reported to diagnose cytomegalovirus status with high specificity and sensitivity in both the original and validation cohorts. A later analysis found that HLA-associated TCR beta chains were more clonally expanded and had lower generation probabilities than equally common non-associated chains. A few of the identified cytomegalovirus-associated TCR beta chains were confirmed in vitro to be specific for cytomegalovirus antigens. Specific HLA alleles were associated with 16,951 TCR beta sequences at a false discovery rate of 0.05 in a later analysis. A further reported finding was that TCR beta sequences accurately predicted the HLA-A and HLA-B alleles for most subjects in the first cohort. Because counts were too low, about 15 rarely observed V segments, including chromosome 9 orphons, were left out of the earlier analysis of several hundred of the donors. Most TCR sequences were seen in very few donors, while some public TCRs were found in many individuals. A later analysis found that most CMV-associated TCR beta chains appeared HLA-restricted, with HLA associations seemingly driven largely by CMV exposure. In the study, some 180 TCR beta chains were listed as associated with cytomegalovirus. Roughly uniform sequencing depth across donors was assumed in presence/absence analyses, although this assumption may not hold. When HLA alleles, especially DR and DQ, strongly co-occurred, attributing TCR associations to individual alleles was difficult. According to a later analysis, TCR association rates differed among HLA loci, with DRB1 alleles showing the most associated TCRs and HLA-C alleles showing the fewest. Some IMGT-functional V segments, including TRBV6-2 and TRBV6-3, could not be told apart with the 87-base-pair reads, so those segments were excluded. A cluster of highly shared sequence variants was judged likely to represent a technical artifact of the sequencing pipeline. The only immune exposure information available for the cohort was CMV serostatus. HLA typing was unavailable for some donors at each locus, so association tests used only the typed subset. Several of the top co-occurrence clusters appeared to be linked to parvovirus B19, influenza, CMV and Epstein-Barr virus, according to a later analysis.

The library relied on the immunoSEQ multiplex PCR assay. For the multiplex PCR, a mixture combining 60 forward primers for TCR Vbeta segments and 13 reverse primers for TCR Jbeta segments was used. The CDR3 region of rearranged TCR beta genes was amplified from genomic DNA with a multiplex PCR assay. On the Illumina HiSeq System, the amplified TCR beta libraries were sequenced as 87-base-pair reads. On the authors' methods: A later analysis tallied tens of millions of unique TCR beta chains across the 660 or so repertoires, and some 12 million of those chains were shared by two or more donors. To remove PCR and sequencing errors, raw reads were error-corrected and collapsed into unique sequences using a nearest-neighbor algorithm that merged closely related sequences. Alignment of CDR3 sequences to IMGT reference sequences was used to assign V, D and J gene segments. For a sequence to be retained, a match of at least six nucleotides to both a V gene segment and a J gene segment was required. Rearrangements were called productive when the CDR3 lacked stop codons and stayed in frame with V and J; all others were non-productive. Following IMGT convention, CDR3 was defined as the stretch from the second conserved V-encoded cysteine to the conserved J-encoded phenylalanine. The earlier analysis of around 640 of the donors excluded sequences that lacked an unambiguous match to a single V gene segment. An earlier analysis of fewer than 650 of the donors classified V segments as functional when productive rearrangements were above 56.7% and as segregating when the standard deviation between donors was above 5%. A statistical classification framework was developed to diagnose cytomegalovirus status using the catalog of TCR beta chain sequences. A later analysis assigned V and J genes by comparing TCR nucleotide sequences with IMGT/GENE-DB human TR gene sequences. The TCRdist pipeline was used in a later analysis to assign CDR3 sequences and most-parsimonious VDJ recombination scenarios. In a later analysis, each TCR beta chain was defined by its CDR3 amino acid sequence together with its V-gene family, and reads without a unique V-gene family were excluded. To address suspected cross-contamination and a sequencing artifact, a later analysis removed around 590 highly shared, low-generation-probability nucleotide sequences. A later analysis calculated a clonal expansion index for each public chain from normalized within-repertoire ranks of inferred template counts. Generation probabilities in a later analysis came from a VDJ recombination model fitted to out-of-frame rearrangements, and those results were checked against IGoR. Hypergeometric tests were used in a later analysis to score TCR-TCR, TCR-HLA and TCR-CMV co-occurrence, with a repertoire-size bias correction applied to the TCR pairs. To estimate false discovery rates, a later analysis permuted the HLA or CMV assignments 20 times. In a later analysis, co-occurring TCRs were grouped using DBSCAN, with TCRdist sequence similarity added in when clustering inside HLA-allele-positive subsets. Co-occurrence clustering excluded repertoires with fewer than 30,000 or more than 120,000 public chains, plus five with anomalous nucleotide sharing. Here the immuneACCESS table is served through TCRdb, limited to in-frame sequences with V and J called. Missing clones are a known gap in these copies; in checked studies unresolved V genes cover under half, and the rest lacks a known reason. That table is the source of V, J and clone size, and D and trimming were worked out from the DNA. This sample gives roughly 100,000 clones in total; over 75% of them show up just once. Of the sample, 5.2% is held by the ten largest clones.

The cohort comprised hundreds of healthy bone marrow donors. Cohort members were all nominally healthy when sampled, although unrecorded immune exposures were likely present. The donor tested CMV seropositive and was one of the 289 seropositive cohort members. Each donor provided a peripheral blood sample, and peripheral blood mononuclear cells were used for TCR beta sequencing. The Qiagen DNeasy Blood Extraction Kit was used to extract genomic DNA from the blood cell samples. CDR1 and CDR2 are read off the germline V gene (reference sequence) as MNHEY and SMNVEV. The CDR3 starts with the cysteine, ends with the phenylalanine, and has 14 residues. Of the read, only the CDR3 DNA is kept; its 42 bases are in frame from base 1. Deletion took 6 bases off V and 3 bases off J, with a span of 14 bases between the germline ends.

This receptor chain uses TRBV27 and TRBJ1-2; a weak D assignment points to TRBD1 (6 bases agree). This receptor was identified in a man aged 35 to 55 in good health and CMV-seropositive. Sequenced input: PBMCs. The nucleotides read TGTGCCAGCAGCTTACACCGACAGGACTATGGCTACACCTTC. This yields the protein CASSLHRQDYGYTF.